This T cell receptor (beta chain) was captured by sequencing in a study of STAT3 mutations in large granular lymphocyte leukemia. Study as a whole: Among longitudinally sequenced T-LGLL patients, roughly half had canonical activating STAT3 mutations detected. Immunosuppressive therapy was given to more than half of T-LGLL patients. Findings and limits, study-wide: TCR clonotype switching after therapy occurred in about 30% of the 18 patients. Every T-LGLL patient had at least one immunodominant TCRbeta clonotype. Treatment regimens differed across patients between samplings.

Trimming at V came to 3 bases and at J to 8 bases, leaving 8 bases not matched to a gene. From germline, CDR1 is PRHDT and CDR2 FYEKMQ (reference sequence). The CDR3 loop spans 15 amino acids. As regards this clone: Its antigen is still unknown.

Profiled with immunoSEQ multiplex PCR; TCRdb holds only in-frame clones, not every one. This table has some 37,000 clones, 70% to 90% appearing once. This TCR derives from a human donor with T large granular lymphocyte leukemia. Some clones in this sample may be carry-over from other donors' samples. The chain combines TRBV13 with TRBJ2-1; 9 nucleotides align to TRBD1. The sequencing sample was made of PBMCs. CDR3 region: CASSLAGQGRDEQFF. CDR3 nucleotide sequence: TGTGCCAGCAGCTTGGCGGGACAGGGCAGAGATGAGCAGTTCTTC.